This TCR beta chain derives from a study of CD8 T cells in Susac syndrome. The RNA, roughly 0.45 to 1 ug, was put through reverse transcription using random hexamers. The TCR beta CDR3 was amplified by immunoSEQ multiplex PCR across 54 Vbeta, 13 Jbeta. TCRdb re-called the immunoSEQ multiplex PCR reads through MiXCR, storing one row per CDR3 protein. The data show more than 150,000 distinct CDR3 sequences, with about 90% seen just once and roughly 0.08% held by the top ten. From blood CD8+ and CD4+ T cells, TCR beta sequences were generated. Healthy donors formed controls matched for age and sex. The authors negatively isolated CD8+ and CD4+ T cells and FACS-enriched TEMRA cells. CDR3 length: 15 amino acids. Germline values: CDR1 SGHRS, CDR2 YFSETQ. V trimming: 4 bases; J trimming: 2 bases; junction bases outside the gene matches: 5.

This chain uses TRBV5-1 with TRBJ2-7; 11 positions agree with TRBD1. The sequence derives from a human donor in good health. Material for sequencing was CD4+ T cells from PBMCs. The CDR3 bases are TGCGCCAGCAGCCCCCCGGGACAGGGGGCCTACGAGCAGTACTTC. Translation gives CASSPPGQGAYEQYF.